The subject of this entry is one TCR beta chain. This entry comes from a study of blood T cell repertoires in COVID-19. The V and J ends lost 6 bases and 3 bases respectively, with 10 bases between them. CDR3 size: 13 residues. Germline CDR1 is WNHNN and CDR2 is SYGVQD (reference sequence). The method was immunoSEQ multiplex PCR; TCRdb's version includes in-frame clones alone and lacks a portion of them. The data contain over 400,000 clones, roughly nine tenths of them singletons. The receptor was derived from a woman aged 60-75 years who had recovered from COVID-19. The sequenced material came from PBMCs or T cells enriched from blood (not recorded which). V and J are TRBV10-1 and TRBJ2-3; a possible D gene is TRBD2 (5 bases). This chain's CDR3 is CASRPSGTDTQYF. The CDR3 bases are TGCGCCAGCAGGCCTTCGGGGACAGATACGCAGTATTTT.